A single sample is the source of the 2 T cell receptor beta chains below, sequenced in a study of blood T cell repertoires in COVID-19. Method: immunoSEQ multiplex PCR; TCRdb's copy keeps in-frame clones and lacks some. Altogether roughly 280,000 clones are present, 70% to 90% being singletons, with the ten largest covering 4.1%. Material: PBMCs or T cells enriched from blood (not recorded which). The receptor source for this set is a woman in her twenties or thirties with acute COVID-19.

The chain joins TRBV19 to TRBJ2-1; 9 nucleotides line up with TRBD2. This CDR3 has 18 residues. V shed 5 bases, J shed 2 bases, and the junction held 13 bases outside the gene matches. Germline V gene sequence: CDR1 LNHDA, CDR2 SQIVND (reference sequence). The CDR3 spells CASSPLGPSGNTYNEQFF. CDR3 sequence (DNA): TGTGCCAGTAGTCCCTTGGGCCCTAGCGGGAACACCTACAATGAGCAGTTCTTC.

This clone was recorded only once. The V gene is TRBV6-2 or TRBV6-3, the J gene TRBJ1-5; a possible D gene is TRBD1 (5 bases). Per the germline V gene, CDR1 is MNHEY and CDR2 is SVGEGT. The CDR3 spans 15 residues. V lost 4 bases and J lost 7, with 17 bases in between. CDR3 coding DNA: TGTGCCAGCAGTTCTTTCCAGGGTTTGGTACAGCCCCAGCATTTT. This translates into CASSSFQGLVQPQHF.